This TCR beta chain was sequenced in a study of shared clonotypes between healthy human individuals. Findings of the study overall: In this cohort, only blood was sampled, and tissue repertoires likely differ. Rarefaction indicated that sorted-subset sequencing remained incomplete although depth was large. The generation probabilities recorded for non-shared clonotypes fell below those of clonotypes shared by all four donors.

Clones were read by immunoSEQ multiplex PCR, and TCRdb kept only the in-frame ones, dropping some. The repertoire holds 2 million to 3 million clones, with over 85% as singletons. Donors were healthy HIV-negative adults without recently reported acute infections or vaccinations. CDR3 length: 13 residues. Germline loops: CDR1 GTSNPN, CDR2 SVGIG (reference sequence). Unmatched junction bases numbered 13, after V lost 3 bases and J lost 16 bases. Comment on this clone: The antigen is unknown.

Sequencing input: naive CD4+ T cells from PBMCs. The subset denotes: CD45RA+ positively selected. The origin of this receptor is a man younger than 35 in good health. Some clones in this sample may be carry-over from other donors' samples. This sequence joins TRBV30 and TRBJ2-1; 9 nucleotides line up with TRBD2. The CDR3 bases are TGTGCCTGGAGCCTCACCTTAGCGGGAGTAGAATTCTTC. It yields the protein CAWSLTLAGVEFF.